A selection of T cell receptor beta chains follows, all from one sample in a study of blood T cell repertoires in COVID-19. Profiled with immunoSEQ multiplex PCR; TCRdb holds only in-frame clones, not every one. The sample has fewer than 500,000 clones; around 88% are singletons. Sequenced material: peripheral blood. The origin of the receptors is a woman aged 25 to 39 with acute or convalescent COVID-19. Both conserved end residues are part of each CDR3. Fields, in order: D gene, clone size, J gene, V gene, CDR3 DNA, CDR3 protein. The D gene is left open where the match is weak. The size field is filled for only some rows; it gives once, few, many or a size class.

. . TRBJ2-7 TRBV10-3 TGTGCCATCAGTGAGTCAACAGGAAGATCCTACGAGCAGTACTTC CAISESTGRSYEQYF
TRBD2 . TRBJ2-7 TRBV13 TGTGCCAGCAGTACCTTAGCGGGGGGGCGGCCGTACTTC CASSTLAGGRPYF
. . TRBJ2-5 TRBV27 TGTGCCAGCAGCTCCAAATCACTAGTGTCGGTAGAGACCCAGTACTTC CASSSKSLVSVETQYF
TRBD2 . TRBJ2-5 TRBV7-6 TGTGCCAGCAGCTTAGGCGGGGGGGCCCGTCAGACCCAGTACTTC CASSLGGGARQTQYF
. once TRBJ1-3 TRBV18 TGTGCCAGCTCATCCCTTAAAACAGATTCCTCTGGAAACACCATATATTTT CASSSLKTDSSGNTIYF
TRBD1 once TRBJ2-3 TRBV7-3 TGTGCCAGCAGCCCACAGGGGGCAGGCGATACGCAGTATTTT CASSPQGAGDTQYF
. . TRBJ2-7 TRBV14 TGTGCCAGCAGCCAAGGTCGGAAAGCGTACGAGCAGTACTTC CASSQGRKAYEQYF
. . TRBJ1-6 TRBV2 TGTGCCAGCAGGACAGTTCAGAATTCACCCCTCCACTTT CASRTVQNSPLHF
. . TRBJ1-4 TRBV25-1 TGTGCCAGCTCCCCGGGGATGCGGGGGCAAGGTGAAAAACTGTTTTTT CASSPGMRGQGEKLFF
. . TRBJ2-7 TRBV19 TGTGCCAGTAGTATTGGACAGTCCTACGAGCAGTACTTC CASSIGQSYEQYF
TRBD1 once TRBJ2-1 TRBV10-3 TGTGCCATCAGTGAGACCGGGACAGGGCCTAACAATGAGCAGTTCTTC CAISETGTGPNNEQFF
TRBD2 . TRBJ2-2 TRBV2 TGTGCCAGCAACAGCGGGGGGACCGGGGAGCTGTTTTTT CASNSGGTGELFF
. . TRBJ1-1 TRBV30 TGTGCCTGGAGTCTCGGGACTTACACGGAAGCTTTCTTT CAWSLGTYTEAFF
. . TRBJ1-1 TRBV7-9 TGTGCCAGCAGCTTAGGGGCAAATGATCAAAGGAACACTGAAGCTTTCTTT CASSLGANDQRNTEAFF
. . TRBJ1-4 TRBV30 TGTGCCACCCGTCCTAGTTCTAATGAAAAACTGTTTTTT CATRPSSNEKLFF